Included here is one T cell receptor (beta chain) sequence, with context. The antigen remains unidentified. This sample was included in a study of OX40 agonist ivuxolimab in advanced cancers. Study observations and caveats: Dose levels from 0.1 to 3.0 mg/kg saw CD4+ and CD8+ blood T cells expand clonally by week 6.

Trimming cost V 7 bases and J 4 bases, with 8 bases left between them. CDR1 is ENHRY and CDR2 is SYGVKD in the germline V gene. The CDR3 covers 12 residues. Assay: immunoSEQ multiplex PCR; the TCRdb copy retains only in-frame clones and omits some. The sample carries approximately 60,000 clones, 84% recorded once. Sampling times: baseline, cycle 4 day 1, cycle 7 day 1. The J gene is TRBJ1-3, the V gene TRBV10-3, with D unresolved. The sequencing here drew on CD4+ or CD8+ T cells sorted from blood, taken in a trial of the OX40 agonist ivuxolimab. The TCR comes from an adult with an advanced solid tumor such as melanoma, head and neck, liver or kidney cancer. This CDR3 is CAIIGSGNTIYF. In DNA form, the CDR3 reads TGTGCCATCATTGGGAGCGGAAACACCATATATTTT.